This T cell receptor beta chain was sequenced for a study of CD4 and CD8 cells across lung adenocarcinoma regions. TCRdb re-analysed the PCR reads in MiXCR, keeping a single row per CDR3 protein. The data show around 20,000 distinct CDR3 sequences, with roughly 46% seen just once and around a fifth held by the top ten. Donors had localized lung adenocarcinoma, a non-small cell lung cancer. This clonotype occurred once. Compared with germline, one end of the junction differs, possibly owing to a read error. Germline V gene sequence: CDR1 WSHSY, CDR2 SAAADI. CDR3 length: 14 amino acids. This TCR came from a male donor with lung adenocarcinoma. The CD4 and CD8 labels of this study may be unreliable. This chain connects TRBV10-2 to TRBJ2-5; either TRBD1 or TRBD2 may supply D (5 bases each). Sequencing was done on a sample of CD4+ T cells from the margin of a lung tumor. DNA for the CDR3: TGTGCCAGCAGTGGGGGAGCGGACCAAGATACCCAGTACTTC. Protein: CASSGGADQDTQYF.